These 5 T cell receptor beta chains originate from one sample sequenced in a study of graft-versus-host responses after intestinal transplantation. Data came from immunoSEQ multiplex PCR; TCRdb stores just in-frame clones and leaves some out. This sample has roughly 100,000 clones, with 90% to 95% found just once. For these TCRs, the target antigens are not known. The sample here was unstimulated CD4+ T cells sorted from spleen or lymph node cells, taken before transplant. The receptors were sampled from a human donor who was the organ donor for an intestinal transplant.

This chain connects TRBV4-2 to TRBJ2-7; 9 nucleotides match TRBD2. V dropped 1 base and J dropped 5; count of bases not matched to a gene: 15. The germline gives CDR1 LGHNA, CDR2 YNFKEQ. The CDR3 extends over 18 amino acids. DNA of the CDR3: TGTGCCAGCAGCCAAGTGCCTATGGGCGGGGGGGCCTCAAACGAGCAGTACTTC. Its translation is CASSQVPMGGGASNEQYF.

The V gene is TRBV30, the J gene TRBJ2-6; D may be TRBD1 (6 bases). Trimming took 4 bases from V and 4 from J, leaving 8 bases between them. The CDR3 covers 13 residues. CDR1 is GTSNPN and CDR2 is SVGIG in the germline V gene (reference sequence). The CDR3 DNA is TGTGCCTGGATTAGGGGGGGGGCCAACGTCCTGACTTTC. As protein: CAWIRGGANVLTF.

The V gene is TRBV5-1, the J gene TRBJ2-7; D remains unclear. The V and J ends lost 1 base and 2 bases respectively, with 13 bases between them. The CDR3 spans 15 residues. CDR1 and CDR2 from the germline V gene are SGHRS and YFSETQ. In nucleotides, the CDR3 is TGCGCCAGCAGCTTGTCGGTCACCCAACCCTACGAGCAGTACTTC. Amino acid sequence: CASSLSVTQPYEQYF.

Only one count was recorded for this clone. This sequence joins TRBV5-1 and TRBJ2-5; D gene ambiguous. Looked up from germline, CDR1 is SGHRS and CDR2 is YFSETQ. There are 15 residues in the CDR3. V was shortened by 5 bases and J by 2 bases, with 16 bases between the two germline ends. The CDR3 spells CASRHLQANQETQYF. The CDR3, as DNA: TGCGCCAGCAGGCACCTGCAGGCTAATCAAGAGACCCAGTACTTC. Complete variable domain (other parts from reference TRBV5-1 and TRBJ2-5): KAGVTQTPRYLIKTRGQQVTLSCSPISGHRSVSWYQQTPGQGLQFLFEYFSETQRNKGNFPGRFSGRQFSNSRSEMNVSTLELGDSALYLCASRHLQANQETQYFGPGTRLLVL.

The chain combines TRBV6-4 with TRBJ2-3; 12 bases align to TRBD2. The trim removed 9 bases at V and 3 bases at J, leaving 7 bases unmatched. CDR3 length equals 15 residues. Germline CDR1 reads MRHNA; CDR2 reads SNTAGT. Here the CDR3 reads CASSLGLAGTDTQYF. In DNA, the CDR3 is TGTGCCAGTTCCCTCGGACTAGCGGGGACAGATACGCAGTATTTT.